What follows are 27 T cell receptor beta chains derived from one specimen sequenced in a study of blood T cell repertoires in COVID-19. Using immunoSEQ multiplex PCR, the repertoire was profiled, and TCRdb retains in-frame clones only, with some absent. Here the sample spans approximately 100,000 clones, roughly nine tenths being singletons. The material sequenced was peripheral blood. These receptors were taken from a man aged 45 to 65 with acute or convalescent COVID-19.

This chain's CDR3 is CASSEGSYNSPLHF. CDR3 DNA: TGTGCCAGCTCCGAGGGATCCTATAATTCACCCCTCCACTTT. The rearrangement links TRBV9 to TRBJ1-6; D is uncertain. This CDR3 has 14 amino acids. With 7 bases removed from V and 1 base from J, the gap between germline ends came to 9 bases. Germline loops: CDR1 SGDLS, CDR2 YYNGEE. The full variable domain, completed using reference TRBV9 and TRBJ1-6, is DSGVTQTPKHLITATGQRVTLRCSPRSGDLSVYWYQQSLDQGLQFLIQYYNGEERAKGNILERFSAQQFPDLHSELNLSSLELGDSALYFCASSEGSYNSPLHFGNGTRLTVT.

CDR3 nucleotides: TGTGCCAGCAGCTTAGCGCGAAGCAATTCACCCCTCCACTTT. This translates into CASSLARSNSPLHF. V is TRBV7-6 and J is TRBJ1-6; D gene unclear. Germline V gene data show CDR1 as SGHVS and CDR2 as FNYEAQ. The V end lost 0 bases, the J end lost 7 bases, and 7 bases lay between the germline ends. The CDR3 sequence is 14 residues long.

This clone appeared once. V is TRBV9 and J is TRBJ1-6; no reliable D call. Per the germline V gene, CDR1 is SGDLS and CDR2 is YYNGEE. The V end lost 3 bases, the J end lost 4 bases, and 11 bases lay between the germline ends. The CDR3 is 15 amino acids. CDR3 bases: TGTGCCAGCAGCGAAGGTCCAGGTTATAATTCACCCCTCCACTTT. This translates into CASSEGPGYNSPLHF.

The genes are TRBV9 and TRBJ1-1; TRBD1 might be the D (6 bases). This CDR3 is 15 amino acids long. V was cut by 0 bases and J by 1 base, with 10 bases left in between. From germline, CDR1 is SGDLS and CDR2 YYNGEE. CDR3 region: CASSVAAGANTEAFF. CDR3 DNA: TGTGCCAGCAGCGTAGCAGCGGGGGCGAACACTGAAGCTTTCTTT.

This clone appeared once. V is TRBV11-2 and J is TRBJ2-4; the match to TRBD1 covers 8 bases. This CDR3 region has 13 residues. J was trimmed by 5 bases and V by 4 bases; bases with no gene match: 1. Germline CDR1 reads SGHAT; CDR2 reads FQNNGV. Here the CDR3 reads CASSSTGENIQYF. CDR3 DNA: TGTGCCAGCAGCTCGACAGGGGAAAACATTCAGTACTTC.

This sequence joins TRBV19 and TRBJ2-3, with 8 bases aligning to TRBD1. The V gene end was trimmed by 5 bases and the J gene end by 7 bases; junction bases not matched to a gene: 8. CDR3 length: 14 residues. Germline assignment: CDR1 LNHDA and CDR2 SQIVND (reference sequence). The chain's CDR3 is CASSQGASINTQYF. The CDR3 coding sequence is TGTGCCAGTAGTCAGGGGGCGAGTATAAATACGCAGTATTTT.

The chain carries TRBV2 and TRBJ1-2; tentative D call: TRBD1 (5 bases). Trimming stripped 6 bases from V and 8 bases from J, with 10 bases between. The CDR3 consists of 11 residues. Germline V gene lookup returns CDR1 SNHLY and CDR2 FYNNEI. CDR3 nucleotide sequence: TGTGCCAGCAGGTCACAGGACGGCTACACCTTC. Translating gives CASRSQDGYTF.

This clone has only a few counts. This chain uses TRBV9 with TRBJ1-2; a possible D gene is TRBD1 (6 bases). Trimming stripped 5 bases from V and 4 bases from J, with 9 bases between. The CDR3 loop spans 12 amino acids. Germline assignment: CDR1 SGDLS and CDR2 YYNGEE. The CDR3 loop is CASRSTGYGYTF. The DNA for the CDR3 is TGTGCCAGCAGATCGACAGGCTATGGCTACACCTTC.

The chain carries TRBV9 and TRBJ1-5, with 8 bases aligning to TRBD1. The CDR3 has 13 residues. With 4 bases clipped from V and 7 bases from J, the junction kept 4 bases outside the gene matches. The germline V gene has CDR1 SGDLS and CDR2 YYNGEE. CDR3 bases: TGTGCCAGCAGCCCAGACAGGGGACAGCCCCAGCATTTT. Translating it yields CASSPDRGQPQHF.

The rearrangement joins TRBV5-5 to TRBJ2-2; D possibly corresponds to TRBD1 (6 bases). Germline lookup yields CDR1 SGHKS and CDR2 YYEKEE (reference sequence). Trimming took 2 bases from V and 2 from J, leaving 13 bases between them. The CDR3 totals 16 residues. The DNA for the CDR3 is TGTGCCAGCAGCTTCGGACAGACGGCTAACACCGGGGAGCTGTTTTTT. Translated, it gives CASSFGQTANTGELFF.

Written as DNA, the CDR3 is TGTGCCAGCAGGGCTAGGGGGGGGAACACCGGGGAGCTGTTTTTT. Protein: CASRARGGNTGELFF. The chain recombines TRBV2 with TRBJ2-2; a possible D gene is TRBD2 (7 bases). V lost 6 bases and J lost 1, with 12 bases in between. CDR1 and CDR2 (germline): SNHLY, FYNNEI. The CDR3 consists of 15 residues.

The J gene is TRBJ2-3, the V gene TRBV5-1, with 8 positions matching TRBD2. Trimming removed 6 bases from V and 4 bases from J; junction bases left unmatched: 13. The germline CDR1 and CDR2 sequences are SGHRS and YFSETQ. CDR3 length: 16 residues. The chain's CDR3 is CASTTTPGGRADTQYF. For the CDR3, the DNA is TGCGCCAGCACCACGACACCGGGGGGGCGGGCAGATACGCAGTATTTT.

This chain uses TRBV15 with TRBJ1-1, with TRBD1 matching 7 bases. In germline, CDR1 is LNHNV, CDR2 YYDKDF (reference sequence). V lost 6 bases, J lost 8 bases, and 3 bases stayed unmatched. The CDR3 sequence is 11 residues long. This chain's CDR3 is CATRTGSEAFF. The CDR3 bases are TGTGCCACCAGGACAGGGTCGGAAGCTTTCTTT.

The CDR3 here is CASSEGENTEAFF. For the CDR3, the DNA is TGTGCCAGCAGTGAAGGAGAGAACACTGAAGCTTTCTTT. The chain carries TRBV25-1 and TRBJ1-1; D remains ambiguous. This CDR3 spans 13 amino acids. Germline CDR1 MGHDK, CDR2 SYGVNS. The V gene lost 2 bases and the J gene lost 1 base, with 5 bases spanning the gap. Complete variable domain (other parts from reference TRBV25-1 and TRBJ1-1): EADIYQTPRYLVIGTGKKITLECSQTMGHDKMYWYQQDPGMELHLIHYSYGVNSTEKGDLSSESTVSRIRTEHFPLTLESARPSHTSQYLCASSEGENTEAFFGQGTRLTVV.

CDR3 protein: CANPTGSRQSTDTQYF. The CDR3 nucleotides read TGTGCCAACCCTACAGGGAGTCGTCAGAGCACAGATACGCAGTATTTT. The chain has TRBV2 and TRBJ2-3; TRBD1 might be the D (6 bases). CDR3 size: 16 residues. Per germline, CDR1 SNHLY and CDR2 FYNNEI. The germline V and J ends were trimmed by 10 bases and 0 bases, with 20 bases remaining between them.

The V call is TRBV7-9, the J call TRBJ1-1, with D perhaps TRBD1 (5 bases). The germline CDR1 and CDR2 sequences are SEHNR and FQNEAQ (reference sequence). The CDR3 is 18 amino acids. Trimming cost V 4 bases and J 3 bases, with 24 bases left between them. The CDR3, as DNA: TGTGCCAGCAGCTCTGTGGGGAAGTGGGGCTATTCGGACACTGAAGCTTTCTTT. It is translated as CASSSVGKWGYSDTEAFF.

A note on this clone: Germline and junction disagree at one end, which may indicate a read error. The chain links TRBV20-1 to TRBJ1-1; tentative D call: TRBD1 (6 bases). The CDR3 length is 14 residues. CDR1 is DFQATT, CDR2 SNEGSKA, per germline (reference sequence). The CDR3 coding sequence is TGCAGTGCTAGTCGATACAGGGCGAACACTGAAGTTTTCTTT. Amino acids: CSASRYRANTEVFF.

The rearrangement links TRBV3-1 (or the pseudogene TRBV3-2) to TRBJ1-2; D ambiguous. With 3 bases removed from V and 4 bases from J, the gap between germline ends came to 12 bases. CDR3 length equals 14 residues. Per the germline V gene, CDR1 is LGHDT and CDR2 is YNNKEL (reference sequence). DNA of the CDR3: TGTGCCAGCAGCCAGTCTCTGGCAGGCTATGGCTACACCTTC. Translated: CASSQSLAGYGYTF.

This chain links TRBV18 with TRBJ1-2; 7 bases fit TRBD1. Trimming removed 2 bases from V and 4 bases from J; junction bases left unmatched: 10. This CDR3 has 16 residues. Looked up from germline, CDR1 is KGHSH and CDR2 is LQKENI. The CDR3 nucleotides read TGTGCCAGCTCACCAAAACAGGGGTCTTCGGTCTATGGCTACACCTTC. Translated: CASSPKQGSSVYGYTF. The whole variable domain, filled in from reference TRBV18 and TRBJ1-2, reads NAGVMQNPRHLVRRRGQEARLRCSPMKGHSHVYWYRQLPEEGLKFMVYLQKENIIDESGMPKERFSAEFPKEGPSILRIQQVVRGDSAAYFCASSPKQGSSVYGYTFGSGTRLTVV.

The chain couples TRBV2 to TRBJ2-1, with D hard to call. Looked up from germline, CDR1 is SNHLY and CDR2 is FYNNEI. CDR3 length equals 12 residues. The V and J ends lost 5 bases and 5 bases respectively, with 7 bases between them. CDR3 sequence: CASSLENNEQFF. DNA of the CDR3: TGTGCCAGCAGTCTAGAAAACAATGAGCAGTTCTTC.

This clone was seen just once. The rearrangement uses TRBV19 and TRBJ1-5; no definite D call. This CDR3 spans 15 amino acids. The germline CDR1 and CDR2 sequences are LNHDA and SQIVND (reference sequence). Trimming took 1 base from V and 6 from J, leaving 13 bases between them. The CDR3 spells CASSIVEGKGQPQHF. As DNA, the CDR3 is TGTGCCAGTAGTATAGTGGAGGGTAAGGGTCAGCCCCAGCATTTT. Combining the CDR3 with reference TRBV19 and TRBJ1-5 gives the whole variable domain DGGITQSPKYLFRKEGQNVTLSCEQNLNHDAMYWYRQDPGQGLRLIYYSQIVNDFQKGDIAEGYSVSREKKESFPLTVTSAQKNPTAFYLCASSIVEGKGQPQHFGDGTRLSIL.

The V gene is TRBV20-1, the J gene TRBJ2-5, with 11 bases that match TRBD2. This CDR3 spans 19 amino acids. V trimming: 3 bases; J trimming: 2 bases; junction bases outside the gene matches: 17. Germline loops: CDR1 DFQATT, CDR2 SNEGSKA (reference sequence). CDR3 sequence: CSASRDSVAGGLFQETQYF. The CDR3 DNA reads TGCAGTGCTAGTCGAGATTCTGTAGCGGGGGGGCTCTTTCAAGAGACCCAGTACTTC.

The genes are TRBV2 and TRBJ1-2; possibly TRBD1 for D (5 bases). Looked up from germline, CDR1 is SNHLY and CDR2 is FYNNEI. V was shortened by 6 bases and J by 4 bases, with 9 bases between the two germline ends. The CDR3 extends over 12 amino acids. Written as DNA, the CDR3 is TGTGCCAGCAGATCAGACAGCTATGGCTACACCTTC. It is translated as CASRSDSYGYTF.

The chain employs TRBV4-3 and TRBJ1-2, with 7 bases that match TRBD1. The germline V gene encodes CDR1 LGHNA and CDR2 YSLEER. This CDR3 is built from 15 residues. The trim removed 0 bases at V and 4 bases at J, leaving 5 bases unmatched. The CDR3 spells CASSQDPTGTYGYTF. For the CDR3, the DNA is TGCGCCAGCAGCCAAGATCCGACAGGGACCTATGGCTACACCTTC.

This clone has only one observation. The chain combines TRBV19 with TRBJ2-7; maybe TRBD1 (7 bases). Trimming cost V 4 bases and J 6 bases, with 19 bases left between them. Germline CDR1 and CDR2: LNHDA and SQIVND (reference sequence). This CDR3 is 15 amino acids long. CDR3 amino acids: CASSTTPGGRSEQYF. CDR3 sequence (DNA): TGTGCCAGTAGTACCACCCCAGGGGGGCGTTCCGAGCAGTACTTC.

DNA of the CDR3: TGTGCCAGCAGGCGGGTGGGGGCGGAGGACGAGCAGTACTTC. Its translation is CASRRVGAEDEQYF. This chain joins TRBV6-6 and TRBJ2-7; possibly TRBD1 for D (6 bases). The germline V gene encodes CDR1 MNHNY and CDR2 SVGAGI (reference sequence). The CDR3 is made up of 14 amino acids. Deletions cut 6 bases from V and 5 bases from J, with 17 bases between.

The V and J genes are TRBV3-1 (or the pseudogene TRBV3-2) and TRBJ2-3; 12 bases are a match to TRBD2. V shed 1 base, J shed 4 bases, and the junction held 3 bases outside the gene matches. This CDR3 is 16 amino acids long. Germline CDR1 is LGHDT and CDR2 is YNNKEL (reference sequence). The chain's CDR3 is CASSQGLAGGADTQYF. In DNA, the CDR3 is TGTGCCAGCAGCCAAGGGCTAGCGGGGGGGGCAGATACGCAGTATTTT.